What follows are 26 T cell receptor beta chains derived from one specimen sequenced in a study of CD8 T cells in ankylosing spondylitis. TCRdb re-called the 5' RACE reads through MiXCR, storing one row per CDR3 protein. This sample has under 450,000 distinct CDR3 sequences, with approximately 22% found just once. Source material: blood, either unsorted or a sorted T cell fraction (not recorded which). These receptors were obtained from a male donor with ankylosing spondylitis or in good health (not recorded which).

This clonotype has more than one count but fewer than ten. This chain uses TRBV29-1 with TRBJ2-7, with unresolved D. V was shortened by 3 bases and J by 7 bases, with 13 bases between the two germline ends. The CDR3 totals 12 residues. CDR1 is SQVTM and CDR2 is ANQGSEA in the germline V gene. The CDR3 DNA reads TGCAGCGTTGAGGCAGGCAGTGGGGAGCAGTACTTC. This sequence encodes CSVEAGSGEQYF.

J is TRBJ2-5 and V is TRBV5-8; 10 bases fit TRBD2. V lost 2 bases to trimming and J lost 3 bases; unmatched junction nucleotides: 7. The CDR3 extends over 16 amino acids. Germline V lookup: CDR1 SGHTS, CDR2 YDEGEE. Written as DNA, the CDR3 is TGTGCCAGCAGCTTAAATCCCGGACTAGCGGAAGAGACCCAGTACTTC. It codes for CASSLNPGLAEETQYF.

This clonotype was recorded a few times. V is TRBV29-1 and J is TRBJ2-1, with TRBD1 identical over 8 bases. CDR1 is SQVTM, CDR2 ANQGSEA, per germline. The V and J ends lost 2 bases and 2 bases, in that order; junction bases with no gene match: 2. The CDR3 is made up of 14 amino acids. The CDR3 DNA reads TGCAGCGTTGAAAGGGACAGGACCTACAATGAGCAGTTCTTC. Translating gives CSVERDRTYNEQFF.

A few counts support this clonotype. The CDR3 spells CASRGTGQGGTDTQYF. The CDR3 region has the DNA TGTGCCAGCCGGGGGACGGGGCAGGGAGGCACAGATACGCAGTATTTT. The chain employs TRBV28 and TRBJ2-3; perhaps TRBD2 as D (6 bases). Germline values: CDR1 MDHEN, CDR2 SYDVKM. Trimming removed 8 bases at V and 1 base at J, with 19 bases between. This CDR3 region has 16 residues.

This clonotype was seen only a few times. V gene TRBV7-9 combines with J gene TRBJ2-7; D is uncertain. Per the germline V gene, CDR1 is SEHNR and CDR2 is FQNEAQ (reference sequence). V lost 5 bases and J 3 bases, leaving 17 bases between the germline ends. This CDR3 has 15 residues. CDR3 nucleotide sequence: TGTGCCAGCAGCCAAGCACAAAGGTGGGACTACGAGCAGTACTTC. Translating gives CASSQAQRWDYEQYF.

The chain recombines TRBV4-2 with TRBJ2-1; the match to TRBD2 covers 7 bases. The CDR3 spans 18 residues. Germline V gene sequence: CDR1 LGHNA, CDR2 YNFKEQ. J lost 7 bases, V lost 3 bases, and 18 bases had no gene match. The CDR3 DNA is TGTGCCAGCAGCCAGAGTGTGGAGCTAGCGGACCGACGTAATGAGCAGTTCTTC. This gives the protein CASSQSVELADRRNEQFF.

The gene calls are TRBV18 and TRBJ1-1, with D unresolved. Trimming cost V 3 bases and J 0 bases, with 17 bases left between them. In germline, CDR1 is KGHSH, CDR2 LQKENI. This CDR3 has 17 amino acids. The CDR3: CASSPRATAGLNTEAFF. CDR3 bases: TGTGCCAGCTCACCTCGGGCCACGGCGGGCTTGAACACTGAAGCTTTCTTT. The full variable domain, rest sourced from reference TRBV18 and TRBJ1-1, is NAGVMQNPRHLVRRRGQEARLRCSPMKGHSHVYWYRQLPEEGLKFMVYLQKENIIDESGMPKERFSAEFPKEGPSILRIQQVVRGDSAAYFCASSPRATAGLNTEAFFGQGTRLTVV.

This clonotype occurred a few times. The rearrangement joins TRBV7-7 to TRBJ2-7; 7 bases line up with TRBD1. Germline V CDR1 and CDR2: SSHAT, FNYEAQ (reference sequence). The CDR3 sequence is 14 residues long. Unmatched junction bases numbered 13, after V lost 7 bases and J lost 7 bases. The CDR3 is CASNHPGQTLEQYF. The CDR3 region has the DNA TGTGCCAGCAATCATCCGGGACAGACCCTGGAGCAGTACTTC.

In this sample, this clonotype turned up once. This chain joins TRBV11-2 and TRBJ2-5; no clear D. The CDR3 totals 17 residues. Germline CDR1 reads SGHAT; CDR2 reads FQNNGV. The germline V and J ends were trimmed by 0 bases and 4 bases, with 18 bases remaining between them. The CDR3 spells CASSLDWAERNSETQYF. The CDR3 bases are TGTGCCAGCAGCTTAGATTGGGCTGAGAGAAATTCAGAGACCCAGTACTTC.

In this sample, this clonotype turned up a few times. Here the CDR3 DNA reads TGCAGTGCTAGAGGGCCTGGAGCGGGGGGAGGCGAGCAGTTCTTC. Translation gives CSARGPGAGGGEQFF. The J gene is TRBJ2-1, the V gene TRBV20-1, with TRBD2 identical over 9 bases. Trimming cost V 1 base and J 10 bases; bases outside gene matches: 11. The CDR3 sequence is 15 residues long. The germline CDR1 and CDR2 sequences are DFQATT and SNEGSKA (reference sequence).

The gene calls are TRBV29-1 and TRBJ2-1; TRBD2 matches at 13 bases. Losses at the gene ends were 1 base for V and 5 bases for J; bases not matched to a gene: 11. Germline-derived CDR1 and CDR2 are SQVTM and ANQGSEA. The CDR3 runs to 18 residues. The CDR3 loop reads CSVEGSRTSGGSHNEQFF. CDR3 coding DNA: TGCAGCGTTGAAGGGTCCAGGACTAGCGGGGGCTCTCACAATGAGCAGTTCTTC.

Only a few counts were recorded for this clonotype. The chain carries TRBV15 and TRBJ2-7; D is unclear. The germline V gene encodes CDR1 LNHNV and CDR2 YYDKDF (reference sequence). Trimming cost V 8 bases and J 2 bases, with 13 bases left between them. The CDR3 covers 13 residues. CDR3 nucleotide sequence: TGTGCCACCGCCCCCTACCCGGCCTACGAGCAGTACTTC. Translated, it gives CATAPYPAYEQYF.

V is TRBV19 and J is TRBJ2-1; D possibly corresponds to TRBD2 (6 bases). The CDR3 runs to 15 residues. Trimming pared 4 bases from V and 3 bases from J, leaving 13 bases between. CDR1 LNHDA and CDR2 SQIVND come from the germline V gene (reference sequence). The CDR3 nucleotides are TGTGCCAGTAGTACCGGGACTCCCTTCTACAATGAGCAGTTCTTC. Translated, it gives CASSTGTPFYNEQFF.

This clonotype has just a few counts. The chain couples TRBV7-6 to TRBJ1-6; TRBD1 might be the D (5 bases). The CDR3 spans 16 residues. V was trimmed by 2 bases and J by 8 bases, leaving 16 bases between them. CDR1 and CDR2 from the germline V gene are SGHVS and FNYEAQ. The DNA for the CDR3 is TGTGCCAGCAGCTTATATCAATCGGCAGGGTATTCACCCCTCCACTTT. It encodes CASSLYQSAGYSPLHF.

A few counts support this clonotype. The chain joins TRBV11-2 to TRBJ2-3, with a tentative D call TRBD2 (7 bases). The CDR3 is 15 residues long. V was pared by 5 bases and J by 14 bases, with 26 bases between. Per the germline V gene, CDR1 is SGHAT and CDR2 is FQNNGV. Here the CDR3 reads CASSPEGGWPTKLYF. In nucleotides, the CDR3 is TGTGCCAGCAGCCCAGAGGGGGGGTGGCCCACAAAACTGTATTTT.

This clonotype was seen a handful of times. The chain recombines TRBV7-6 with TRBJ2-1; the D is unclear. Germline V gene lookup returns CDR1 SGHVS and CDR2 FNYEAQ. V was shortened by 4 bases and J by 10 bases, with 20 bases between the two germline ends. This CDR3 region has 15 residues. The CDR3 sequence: CASSSVWDSSEEQFF. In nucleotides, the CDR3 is TGTGCCAGCAGCTCAGTTTGGGATAGTAGTGAGGAGCAGTTCTTC.

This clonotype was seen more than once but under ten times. The CDR3 nucleotides are TGTGCCATCAGTGAGATTCCTAGCGGGGATTCTTGTGAGCAGTTCTTC. Translating gives CAISEIPSGDSCEQFF. This chain uses TRBV10-3 with TRBJ2-1, with 9 positions matching TRBD2. The CDR3 loop spans 16 amino acids. Germline CDR1 and CDR2: ENHRY and SYGVKD. With 2 bases clipped from V and 9 bases from J, the junction kept 11 bases outside the gene matches.

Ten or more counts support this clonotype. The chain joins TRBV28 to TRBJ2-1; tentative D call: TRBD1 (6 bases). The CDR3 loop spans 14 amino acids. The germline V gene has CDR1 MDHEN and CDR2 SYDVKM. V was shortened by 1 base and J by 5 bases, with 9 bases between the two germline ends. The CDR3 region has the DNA TGTGCCAGCAGTTTATACGGGACACACAATGAGCAGTTCTTC. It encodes CASSLYGTHNEQFF. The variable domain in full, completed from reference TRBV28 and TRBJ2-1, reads DVKVTQSSRYLVKRTGEKVFLECVQDMDHENMFWYRQDPGLGLRLIYFSYDVKMKEKGDIPEGYSVSREKKERFSLILESASTNQTSMYLCASSLYGTHNEQFFGPGTRLTVL.

The CDR3 sequence is CASSRTEPSYEQYF. CDR3 in DNA: TGTGCCAGCAGCCGGACGGAACCGTCCTACGAGCAGTACTTC. The gene calls are TRBV12-3 or TRBV12-4 and TRBJ2-7; D is ambiguous. This CDR3 spans 14 amino acids. Trimming stripped 6 bases from V and 1 base from J, with 13 bases between.

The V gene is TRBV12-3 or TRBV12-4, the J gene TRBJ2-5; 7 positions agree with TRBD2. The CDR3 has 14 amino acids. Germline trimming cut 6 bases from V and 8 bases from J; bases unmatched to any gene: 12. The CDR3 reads CASSQGLVLGTQYF. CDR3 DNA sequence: TGTGCCAGCAGCCAAGGACTAGTCTTGGGAACCCAGTACTTC.

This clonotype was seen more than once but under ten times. CDR3 in amino acids: CASSQTGLGTEAFF. In nucleotides, the CDR3 is TGTGCCAGCAGTCAGACAGGGCTGGGAACTGAAGCTTTCTTT. The chain couples TRBV12-3 or TRBV12-4 to TRBJ1-1; 7 positions agree with TRBD1. The CDR3 loop spans 14 amino acids. Unmatched junction bases numbered 8, after V lost 5 bases and J lost 5 bases.

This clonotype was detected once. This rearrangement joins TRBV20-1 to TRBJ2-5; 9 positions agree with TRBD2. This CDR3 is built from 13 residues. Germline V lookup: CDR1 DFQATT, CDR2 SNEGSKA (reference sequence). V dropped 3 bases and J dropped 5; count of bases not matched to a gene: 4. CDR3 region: CSARRRGGETQYF. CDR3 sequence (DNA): TGCAGTGCTAGGCGGCGGGGGGGCGAGACCCAGTACTTC.

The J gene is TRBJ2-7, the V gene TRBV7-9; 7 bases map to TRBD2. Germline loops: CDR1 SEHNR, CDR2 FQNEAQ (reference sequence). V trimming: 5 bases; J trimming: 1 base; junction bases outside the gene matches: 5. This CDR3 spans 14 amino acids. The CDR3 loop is CASSGGDLSYEQYF. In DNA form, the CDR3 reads TGTGCCAGCAGCGGGGGGGACCTTTCCTACGAGCAGTACTTC.

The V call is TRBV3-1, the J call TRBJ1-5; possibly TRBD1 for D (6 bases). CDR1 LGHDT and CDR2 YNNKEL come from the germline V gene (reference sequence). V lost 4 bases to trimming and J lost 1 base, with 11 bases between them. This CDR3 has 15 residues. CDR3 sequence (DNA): TGTGCCAGCAGCCCGGACAGAAGAAGCAATCAGCCCCAGCATTTT. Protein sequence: CASSPDRRSNQPQHF.

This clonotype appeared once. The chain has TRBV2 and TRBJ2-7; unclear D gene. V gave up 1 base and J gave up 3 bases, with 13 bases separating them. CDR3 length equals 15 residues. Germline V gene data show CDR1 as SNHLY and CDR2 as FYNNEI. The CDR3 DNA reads TGTGCCAGCAGTGAAGGGGCACCCCCAAACTACGAGCAGTACTTC. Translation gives CASSEGAPPNYEQYF.

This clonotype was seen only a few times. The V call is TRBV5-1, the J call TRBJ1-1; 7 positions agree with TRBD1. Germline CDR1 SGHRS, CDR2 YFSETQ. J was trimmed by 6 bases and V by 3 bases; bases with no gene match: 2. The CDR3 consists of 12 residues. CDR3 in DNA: TGCGCCAGCAGCTGGGGGACAGCTGAAGCTTTCTTT. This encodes CASSWGTAEAFF.